This entry features one T cell receptor (beta chain) sequence. Its antigen is still unknown. Sorting based on CD45RO/CCR7/CD25/CD127/CD95/CD27 separated CD4+ naive, central memory, regulatory and stem cell-like memory cells. The sample is drawn from a study of beta chain features in type 1 diabetes. Whole-study results and caveats: PCR might favor shorter templates, equally in patients and controls. Shorter TCRB CDR3s, moderately but significantly so, marked every one of the four CD4+ subsets in Type 1 diabetes patients. The VDJ junctions of type 1 diabetes patients carried fewer insertions and more deletions. Any role of HLA type in TCRB rearrangement remained unresolved here.

Expressed TCRB transcripts got sequenced, as all isolated RNA was reverse transcribed. Using immunoSEQ multiplex PCR, the repertoire was profiled, and TCRdb retains in-frame clones only, with some absent. The sample includes hundreds of thousands of clones, around 15% of them seen just once. CDR3 size: 12 residues. Germline values: CDR1 GTSNPN, CDR2 SVGIG (reference sequence). With 6 bases removed from V and 15 bases from J, the gap between germline ends came to 18 bases. The chain carries TRBV30 and TRBJ1-6, with D possibly TRBD1 on 6 matching bases. Sequenced: naive CD4+ T cells from blood. This TCR was recovered from a man aged 18 to 29 with type 1 diabetes. The CDR3 is CACKIAGTLLHF. In DNA, the CDR3 is TGTGCCTGCAAAATCGCTGGGACACTCCTCCACTTT.